This T cell receptor (beta chain) is drawn from a study of T cell repertoires in cytomegalovirus infection. In the study overall: Peptides in the study included HLA-C-restricted and HLA-B-restricted CMV epitopes. Signatures in public TCR beta sequences pointed to both CMV infection and matching HLA type. Study results and limitations: Ex vivo responses were dominated by HLA-C-restricted CMV-specific TCR beta clonotypes. Cumulative frequency (of public TCR beta family members) identified carriers of CMV plus the relevant HLA.

MiXCR, run by TCRdb on the reads, gives a single entry per CDR3 protein. The sample yields around 340,000 distinct CDR3 sequences, 29% seen once. This CDR3 has 14 residues. Regarding this clonotype: Its antigen is undetermined. Germline is not matched at one junction end, which may reflect a read error.

The source material was cultured PBMCs, sampled from culture after CMV antigen stimulation. This sequence originates from a human donor in good health (CMV status not recorded). Some clones in this sample may be carry-over from other donors' samples. The chain joins TRBV12-3 or TRBV12-4 to TRBJ1-1, with TRBD1 identical over 7 bases. The CDR3 protein is CACSLDPGGTEAFF. Written as DNA, the CDR3 is TGTGCCTGCAGTTTAGATCCAGGGGGCACTGAAGCTTTCTTT.